This TCR beta chain was captured by sequencing in a study of cytomegalovirus exposure and HLA in healthy donors. The primer mix had 60 Vbeta and 13 Jbeta primers. TCRdb's table, derived via immunoSEQ multiplex PCR, lists solely in-frame clones and lacks some. The sample contains under 150,000 clones, roughly 80% of which appear only once. CDR1 is SEHNR and CDR2 is FQNEAQ in the germline V gene (reference sequence). The germline V and J ends were trimmed by 4 bases and 1 base, with 17 bases remaining between them. The CDR3 has 17 amino acids. The receptor was isolated from a woman in her 50s in good health and CMV-seropositive. The V gene is TRBV7-9, the J gene TRBJ2-1; D is possibly TRBD2 (6 bases). Material: PBMCs. The CDR3 here is CASSSYGTPGSYNEQFF. CDR3 DNA: TGTGCCAGCAGCTCATACGGGACTCCGGGATCCTACAATGAGCAGTTCTTC.